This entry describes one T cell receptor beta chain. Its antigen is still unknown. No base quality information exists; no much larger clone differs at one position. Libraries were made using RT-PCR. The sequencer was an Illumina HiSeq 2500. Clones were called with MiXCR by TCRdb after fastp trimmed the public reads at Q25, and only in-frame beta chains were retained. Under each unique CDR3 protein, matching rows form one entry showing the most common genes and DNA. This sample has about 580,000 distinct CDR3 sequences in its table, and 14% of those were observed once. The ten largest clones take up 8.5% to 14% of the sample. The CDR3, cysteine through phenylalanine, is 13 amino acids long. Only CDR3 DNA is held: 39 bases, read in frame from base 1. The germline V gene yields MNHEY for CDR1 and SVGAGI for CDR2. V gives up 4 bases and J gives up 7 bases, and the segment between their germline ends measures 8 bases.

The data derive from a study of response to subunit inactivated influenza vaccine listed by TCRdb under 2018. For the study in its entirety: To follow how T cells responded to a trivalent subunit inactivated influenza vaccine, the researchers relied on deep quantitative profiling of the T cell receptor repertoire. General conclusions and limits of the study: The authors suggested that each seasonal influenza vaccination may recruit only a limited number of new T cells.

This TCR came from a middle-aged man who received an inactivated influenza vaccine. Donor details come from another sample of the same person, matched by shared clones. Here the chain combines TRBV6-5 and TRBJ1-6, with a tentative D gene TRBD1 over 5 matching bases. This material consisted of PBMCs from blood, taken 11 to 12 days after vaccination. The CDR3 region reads CASSLPGNSPLHF. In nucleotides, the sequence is TGTGCCAGCAGTTTACCAGGGAATTCACCCCTCCACTTT.